These T cell receptor beta chains were read from a single sample in a study of blood T cell repertoires in COVID-19. Data came from immunoSEQ multiplex PCR; TCRdb stores just in-frame clones and leaves some out. The sample has about 300,000 clones, around nine tenths seen once; the top ten hold 2.5% to 3%. Sequenced material: PBMCs or T cells enriched from blood (not recorded which). These receptors originate from a woman in her forties or fifties who had been exposed to COVID-19. The CDR3 runs from the conserved cysteine through the conserved F or W. Fields, in order: V gene, clone size, J gene, D gene, CDR3 length, CDR3 protein, CDR3 DNA. The D gene is left open where the match is weak. Part of the rows lack a size; the others show once, few, many or a class for expanded clones.

V: TRBV12-3/TRBV12-4
size: .
J: TRBJ2-2
D: .
length: 13
CDR3: CASSFGGTGELFF
DNA: TGTGCCAGCAGTTTTGGGGGGACCGGGGAGCTGTTTTTT

V: TRBV28
size: .
J: TRBJ1-6
D: TRBD1
length: 15
CDR3: CASSPRDRVYSPLHF
DNA: TGTGCCAGCAGTCCACGGGACAGGGTTTACTCACCCCTCCACTTT

V: TRBV28
size: .
J: TRBJ1-6
D: .
length: 18
CDR3: CATLLPFGGDRNNSPLHF
DNA: TGTGCCACCCTCCTACCTTTTGGGGGCGACAGGAATAATTCACCCCTCCACTTT

V: TRBV4-2
size: .
J: TRBJ1-2
D: .
length: 15
CDR3: CASSQDLAGDYGYTF
DNA: TGTGCCAGCAGCCAAGATCTGGCAGGGGACTATGGCTACACCTTC

V: TRBV11-2
size: .
J: TRBJ2-7
D: TRBD1
length: 13
CDR3: CASSGTGGVEQYF
DNA: TGTGCCAGCAGCGGGACAGGGGGCGTTGAGCAGTACTTC

V: TRBV9
size: .
J: TRBJ2-2
D: TRBD1
length: 16
CDR3: CASSLRTGQDTGELFF
DNA: TGTGCCAGCAGCCTCCGGACAGGGCAGGACACCGGGGAGCTGTTTTTT

V: TRBV4-2
size: .
J: TRBJ2-7
D: .
length: 16
CDR3: CASSQEVGESSYEQYF
DNA: TGTGCCAGCAGCCAAGAGGTCGGGGAGAGCTCCTACGAGCAGTACTTC

V: TRBV6-5
size: .
J: TRBJ2-5
D: .
length: 15
CDR3: CASSRDSQGLETQYF
DNA: TGTGCCAGCAGTCGCGACAGTCAGGGTTTGGAGACCCAGTACTTC

V: TRBV6-5
size: .
J: TRBJ1-5
D: .
length: 13
CDR3: CASRSVVSQPQHF
DNA: TGTGCCAGTCGCAGCGTGGTCAGCCAGCCCCAGCATTTT

V: TRBV5-1
size: .
J: TRBJ2-5
D: .
length: 13
CDR3: CASSQGTKETQYF
DNA: TGCGCCAGCAGCCAAGGGACAAAAGAGACCCAGTACTTC

V: TRBV5-8
size: .
J: TRBJ2-7
D: .
length: 15
CDR3: CASSLDRDKNYEQYF
DNA: TGTGCCAGCAGCCTTGACCGGGACAAGAACTACGAGCAGTACTTC

V: TRBV11-2
size: .
J: TRBJ2-7
D: TRBD2
length: 14
CDR3: CASSRLAGGMEQYF
DNA: TGTGCCAGCAGCCGACTAGCGGGGGGGATGGAGCAGTACTTC

V: TRBV15
size: .
J: TRBJ1-1
D: .
length: 15
CDR3: CATRPDLSRNTEAFF
DNA: TGTGCCACCCGTCCCGACTTGTCGAGGAACACTGAAGCTTTCTTT

V: TRBV5-1
size: .
J: TRBJ2-1
D: TRBD1
length: 15
CDR3: CASSGTGSPYNEQFF
DNA: TGCGCCAGCAGCGGGACAGGGAGTCCCTACAATGAGCAGTTCTTC

V: TRBV3-1/TRBV3-2
size: .
J: TRBJ1-1
D: TRBD1
length: 16
CDR3: CASSSWTGSGHTEAFF
DNA: TGTGCCAGCAGCTCATGGACAGGCTCAGGGCACACTGAAGCTTTCTTT

V: TRBV28
size: .
J: TRBJ2-7
D: TRBD2
length: 12
CDR3: CASSLEGRGQYF
DNA: TGTGCCAGCAGTTTAGAGGGGAGGGGGCAGTACTTC

V: TRBV9
size: .
J: TRBJ2-1
D: .
length: 13
CDR3: CASSVGYRNEQFF
DNA: TGTGCCAGCAGCGTAGGTTACAGGAATGAGCAGTTCTTC

V: TRBV6-2/TRBV6-3
size: .
J: TRBJ2-1
D: .
length: 18
CDR3: CASSYTPHRVISYNEQFF
DNA: TGTGCCAGCAGTTACACCCCACACAGGGTCATCTCCTACAATGAGCAGTTCTTC

V: TRBV4-2
size: .
J: TRBJ2-7
D: TRBD2
length: 15
CDR3: CASSQSGGAPYEQYF
DNA: TGTGCCAGCAGCCAAAGCGGGGGCGCTCCCTACGAGCAGTACTTC

V: TRBV5-4
size: .
J: TRBJ2-1
D: TRBD2
length: 16
CDR3: CASSSAVAGGYNEQFF
DNA: TGTGCCAGCAGCTCCGCTGTAGCGGGGGGTTACAATGAGCAGTTCTTC

V: TRBV11-1
size: .
J: TRBJ2-4
D: .
length: 15
CDR3: CASSSYGLAKNIQYF
DNA: TGTGCCAGCAGCTCTTACGGGTTAGCCAAAAACATTCAGTACTTC

V: TRBV11-2
size: .
J: TRBJ1-4
D: TRBD1
length: 14
CDR3: CASGRQGENEKLFF
DNA: TGTGCCAGCGGTCGACAGGGGGAGAATGAAAAACTGTTTTTT

V: TRBV5-1
size: once
J: TRBJ1-5
D: .
length: 15
CDR3: CASSLDTNSNQPQHF
DNA: TGCGCCAGCAGCTTGGACACAAATAGCAATCAGCCCCAGCATTTT

V: TRBV2
size: .
J: TRBJ2-1
D: TRBD2
length: 15
CDR3: CASMESGGAWNEQFF
DNA: TGTGCCAGCATGGAAAGCGGGGGGGCTTGGAATGAGCAGTTCTTC

V: TRBV5-1
size: .
J: TRBJ2-7
D: .
length: 16
CDR3: CASSDPMRTDGGEQYF
DNA: TGCGCCAGCAGCGACCCAATGCGGACAGACGGGGGGGAGCAGTACTTC

V: TRBV5-1
size: .
J: TRBJ2-2
D: .
length: 14
CDR3: CASSPRTDTGELFF
DNA: TGCGCCAGCAGCCCGCGGACTGACACCGGGGAGCTGTTTTTT

V: TRBV7-9
size: few
J: TRBJ1-2
D: .
length: 14
CDR3: CASSLVGDNYGYTF
DNA: TGTGCCAGCAGCTTAGTAGGGGATAACTATGGCTACACCTTC

V: TRBV2
size: once
J: TRBJ1-5
D: TRBD1
length: 16
CDR3: CASSLQGANSNQPQHF
DNA: TGTGCCAGCAGTTTACAGGGGGCTAACAGCAATCAGCCCCAGCATTTT

V: TRBV5-1
size: once
J: TRBJ2-5
D: TRBD2
length: 18
CDR3: CASSSTRRGLAGYETQYF
DNA: TGCGCCAGCAGCTCCACTCGGCGGGGACTAGCGGGGTACGAGACCCAGTACTTC

V: TRBV7-2
size: .
J: TRBJ2-7
D: TRBD1
length: 15
CDR3: CASSLTGGPYYEQYF
DNA: TGTGCCAGCAGCTTAACAGGGGGCCCCTACTACGAGCAGTACTTC

V: TRBV28
size: .
J: TRBJ2-7
D: .
length: 12
CDR3: CASSLSTYEQYF
DNA: TGTGCCAGCAGTTTAAGCACCTACGAGCAGTACTTC

V: TRBV28
size: .
J: TRBJ2-1
D: .
length: 14
CDR3: CASSLTPARNEQFF
DNA: TGTGCCAGCAGTTTAACCCCTGCTCGGAATGAGCAGTTCTTC